The 29 T cell receptor beta chains reported below all come from one sample, sequenced in a study of coeliac disease. Measured with immunoSEQ multiplex PCR; TCRdb has only the in-frame clones, and not every one. Of 3,500 or so clones in the sample, 69% were seen once. The sample taken for sequencing was intraepithelial lymphocytes from the gut. Receptors were obtained from a man aged 25-40 years with celiac disease.

In this sample, this clone turned up a few times. This sequence joins TRBV5-1 and TRBJ2-1; D possibly corresponds to TRBD2 (5 bases). The CDR3 has 15 amino acids. Trimming pared 6 bases from V and 4 bases from J, leaving 17 bases between. Germline values: CDR1 SGHRS, CDR2 YFSETQ. The CDR3 nucleotides read TGCGCCAGCAACACCCGGCAGGCGGGTTACAATGAGCAGTTCTTC. As protein: CASNTRQAGYNEQFF. Looking up the rest from reference TRBV5-1 and TRBJ2-1 gives the full variable domain: KAGVTQTPRYLIKTRGQQVTLSCSPISGHRSVSWYQQTPGQGLQFLFEYFSETQRNKGNFPGRFSGRQFSNSRSEMNVSTLELGDSALYLCASNTRQAGYNEQFFGPGTRLTVL.

This sequence joins TRBV2 and TRBJ2-1, with a possible D match to TRBD1 (5 bases). The CDR3 spans 13 residues. V was cut by 7 bases and J by 6 bases, with 13 bases left in between. The germline CDR1 and CDR2 sequences are SNHLY and FYNNEI. DNA of the CDR3: TGTGCCAGCAAAACAGGATTTAGCAATGAGCAGTTCTTC. It specifies CASKTGFSNEQFF.

The rearrangement uses TRBV4-1 and TRBJ2-6; D is possibly TRBD2 (6 bases). Between the trimmed V and J ends, which lost 0 bases and 2 bases, there was a span of 11 bases. The germline V gene encodes CDR1 MGHRA and CDR2 YSYEKL. The CDR3 covers 17 residues. DNA of the CDR3: TGCGCCAGCAGCCAAGATTACGGGGGTACTGGGGCCAACGTCCTGACTTTC. Amino acid sequence: CASSQDYGGTGANVLTF.

The rearrangement uses TRBV4-1 and TRBJ1-3, with 9 bases matching TRBD1. The CDR3 spans 17 residues. Per germline, CDR1 MGHRA and CDR2 YSYEKL. Unmatched junction bases numbered 6, after V lost 0 bases and J lost 3 bases. The DNA for the CDR3 is TGCGCCAGCAGCCAAGATAAACAGGGGGCGGGTGGAAACACCATATATTTT. Amino acid sequence: CASSQDKQGAGGNTIYF.

This clone was seen a single time. V usage is TRBV6-6 and J usage is TRBJ1-1, with a possible D match to TRBD1 (6 bases). The CDR3 runs 15 residues. The germline gives CDR1 MNHNY, CDR2 SVGAGI (reference sequence). V gave up 8 bases and J gave up 1 base, with 17 bases separating them. The DNA for the CDR3 is TGTGCCAGCTCCTCAATAGGACAGAGGAACACTGAAGCTTTCTTT. It yields the protein CASSSIGQRNTEAFF.

The gene calls are TRBV5-4 and TRBJ2-1; TRBD2 agrees at 10 bases. The ends lost 4 bases at V and 5 bases at J; junction bases unmatched: 6. CDR1 is SGHNT, CDR2 YYREEE, per germline (reference sequence). The CDR3 has 15 residues. CDR3 in DNA: TGTGCCAGCAGCCAAACTAGCGGGGCGAACAATGAGCAGTTCTTC. Its protein is CASSQTSGANNEQFF.

The chain uses TRBV28 and TRBJ2-7, with D tentatively TRBD2 (5 bases). The CDR3 extends over 13 amino acids. The germline V gene encodes CDR1 MDHEN and CDR2 SYDVKM. The V gene lost 6 bases and the J gene lost 3 bases, with 12 bases spanning the gap. The CDR3 here is CASRRTGIYEQYF. CDR3 sequence (DNA): TGTGCCAGCAGACGGACGGGGATCTACGAGCAGTACTTC.

The chain joins TRBV19 to TRBJ2-3; TRBD2 matches at 8 bases. Trimming at V came to 5 bases and at J to 2 bases, leaving 9 bases not matched to a gene. This CDR3 is 16 amino acids long. Germline V gives CDR1 LNHDA, CDR2 SQIVND (reference sequence). CDR3: CASSAWGLEDTDTQYF. CDR3 DNA: TGTGCCAGTAGTGCCTGGGGACTAGAAGACACAGATACGCAGTATTTT.

The V gene is TRBV9, the J gene TRBJ2-7, with 7 nucleotides matching TRBD2. The V gene's germline CDR1 is SGDLS and CDR2 YYNGEE. V shed 3 bases and J 3 bases; nucleotides not matched to a gene: 6. The CDR3 length is 14 residues. This chain's CDR3 is CASSARTSGYEQYF. The CDR3 coding sequence is TGTGCCAGCAGCGCTCGGACTAGTGGCTACGAGCAGTACTTC.

V gene TRBV7-6 combines with J gene TRBJ1-2; D remains unclear. Germline V gene lookup returns CDR1 SGHVS and CDR2 FNYEAQ. The V and J ends lost 1 base and 6 bases respectively, with 15 bases between them. The CDR3 runs 15 residues. The CDR3 bases are TGTGCCAGCAGCTTAGGGGCTGAGGGCGTCGATGGCTACACCTTC. The encoded protein is CASSLGAEGVDGYTF. Based on the CDR3 plus reference TRBV7-6 and TRBJ1-2, the full variable domain is GAGVSQSPRYKVTKRGQDVALRCDPISGHVSLYWYRQALGQGPEFLTYFNYEAQQDKSGLPNDRFSAERPEGSISTLTIQRTEQRDSAMYRCASSLGAEGVDGYTFGSGTRLTVV.

The chain joins TRBV27 to TRBJ1-5, with D perhaps matching TRBD1 (5 bases). CDR3 length equals 15 residues. Trimming removed 2 bases at V and 5 bases at J, with 13 bases between. Germline assignment: CDR1 MNHEY and CDR2 SMNVEV (reference sequence). CDR3 loop: CASSLRPGGDQPQHF. CDR3 nucleotides: TGTGCCAGCAGTTTACGGCCAGGAGGGGATCAGCCCCAGCATTTT.

The gene calls are TRBV9 and TRBJ1-4; 11 bases match TRBD1. The CDR3 has 18 residues. V was pared by 3 bases and J by 7 bases, with 14 bases of the junction left unmatched. CDR1 is SGDLS and CDR2 is YYNGEE in the germline V gene. CDR3 nucleotide sequence: TGTGCCAGCAGCGCCCCGGGACAGGGGGACGCCTCAAGTGAAAAACTGTTTTTT. This encodes CASSAPGQGDASSEKLFF.

The gene calls are TRBV28 and TRBJ1-6, with D hard to call. Trimming took 5 bases from V and 0 from J, leaving 11 bases between them. Per the germline V gene, CDR1 is MDHEN and CDR2 is SYDVKM. The CDR3 contains 16 residues. This CDR3 reads CASSPGMSSYNSPLHF. DNA for the CDR3: TGTGCCAGCAGTCCTGGTATGAGCTCCTATAATTCACCCCTCCACTTT.

The chain recombines TRBV11-2 with TRBJ2-1, with D unclear. With 7 bases removed from V and 5 bases from J, the gap between germline ends came to 12 bases. The CDR3 length is 13 residues. CDR1 and CDR2 (germline): SGHAT, FQNNGV. Here the CDR3 DNA reads TGTGCCAGCACCGGTTCGGAGCACAATGAGCAGTTCTTC. Translated, it gives CASTGSEHNEQFF. The entire variable domain, with the rest obtained from reference TRBV11-2 and TRBJ2-1, is as follows: EAGVAQSPRYKIIEKRQSVAFWCNPISGHATLYWYQQILGQGPKLLIQFQNNGVVDDSQLPKDRFSAERLKGVDSTLKIQPAKLEDSAVYLCASTGSEHNEQFFGPGTRLTVL.

The rearrangement links TRBV9 to TRBJ2-7; 8 positions match TRBD2. The J segment lost 6 bases and the V segment lost 4 bases, leaving 9 bases of the junction unmatched. The CDR3 runs to 14 residues. The germline gives CDR1 SGDLS, CDR2 YYNGEE. The CDR3 DNA is TGTGCCAGCAGCATCCACCACGGGGGGGGCGAGCAGTACTTC. As protein: CASSIHHGGGEQYF.

This chain uses TRBV5-5 with TRBJ2-5, with 7 bases that match TRBD1. This CDR3 has 16 amino acids. The V gene's germline CDR1 is SGHKS and CDR2 YYEKEE (reference sequence). Trimming at V came to 4 bases and at J to 2 bases, leaving 11 bases not matched to a gene. The CDR3 here is CASSPRGGQLQETQYF. The CDR3 DNA reads TGTGCCAGCAGCCCAAGAGGGGGACAGCTTCAAGAGACCCAGTACTTC.

A remark on this clone: Mismatch with germline at one junction end may stem from a read error. V and J are TRBV28 and TRBJ1-1; 8 bases fit TRBD1. The CDR3 loop spans 15 amino acids. Germline loops: CDR1 MDHEN, CDR2 SYDVKM. DNA for the CDR3: TGTGCCAGCACCGTGGACAGGGTTGGGAACACTAAAGCTTTCTTT. Translating it yields CASTVDRVGNTKAFF.

As for this clone: One end of the junction does not line up with germline, which may come from a read error. V usage is TRBV28 and J usage is TRBJ2-5; D may be TRBD2 (5 bases). This CDR3 is 12 amino acids long. Germline CDR1 is MDHEN and CDR2 is SYDVKM. The CDR3, as DNA: TGTGCCAGCAGTTTACGCCGAGGCAGGAGGAACTTC. Protein product: CASSLRRGRRNF. Full variable domain (outside the CDR3, taken from reference TRBV28 and TRBJ2-5): DVKVTQSSRYLVKRTGEKVFLECVQDMDHENMFWYRQDPGLGLRLIYFSYDVKMKEKGDIPEGYSVSREKKERFSLILESASTNQTSMYLCASSLRRGRRNFGPGTRLLVL.

This clone was detected a few times. V is TRBV6-1 and J is TRBJ1-5; 7 nucleotides align to TRBD1. The V segment lost 4 bases and the J segment 5 bases; nucleotides outside the gene matches: 2. The CDR3 runs 13 residues. In germline, CDR1 is MNHNS, CDR2 SASEGT. This CDR3 reads CASSVQGDQPQHF. The CDR3, as DNA: TGTGCCAGCAGTGTCCAGGGGGATCAGCCCCAGCATTTT.

The chain couples TRBV9 to TRBJ1-1, with D unresolved. Between the trimmed V and J ends, which lost 4 bases and 3 bases, there was a span of 10 bases. The CDR3 length is 13 residues. In germline, CDR1 is SGDLS, CDR2 YYNGEE. This CDR3 is CASSPNRDTEAFF. CDR3 nucleotides: TGTGCCAGCAGCCCCAACCGGGACACTGAAGCTTTCTTT.

The chain recombines TRBV29-1 with TRBJ2-1; 10 bases agree with TRBD1. J gave up 5 bases and V 4 bases, and 11 bases lay outside the gene matches. CDR3 length: 16 amino acids. Germline V CDR1 and CDR2: SQVTM, ANQGSEA. CDR3 sequence (DNA): TGCAGCGTTGGAGGGGCCGGACAGGGGGACCACAATGAGCAGTTCTTC. It yields the protein CSVGGAGQGDHNEQFF.

The chain's CDR3 is CASSPYPGDSNQPQHF. The DNA for the CDR3 is TGTGCCAGCAGTCCATACCCCGGGGATAGCAATCAGCCCCAGCATTTT. The rearrangement links TRBV27 to TRBJ1-5, with D hard to call. Germline CDR1 MNHEY, CDR2 SMNVEV (reference sequence). The CDR3 is 16 residues long. Trimming took 5 bases from V and 0 from J, leaving 14 bases between them.

The rearrangement joins TRBV5-1 to TRBJ2-5, with 12 nucleotides matching TRBD2. The CDR3 spans 17 residues. Trimming removed 1 base from V and 5 bases from J; junction bases left unmatched: 9. Germline values: CDR1 SGHRS, CDR2 YFSETQ. In DNA form, the CDR3 reads TGCGCCAGCAGCTTGAGGGGACTAGCGGGTTCCTGGGAGACCCAGTACTTC. Protein sequence: CASSLRGLAGSWETQYF.

This clone showed up just once. The V and J genes are TRBV7-2 and TRBJ1-1, with D maybe TRBD1 (6 bases). V was pared by 3 bases and J by 4 bases, with 18 bases between. Germline V gene sequence: CDR1 SGHTA, CDR2 FQGNSA. The CDR3 is 16 residues long. The CDR3 protein is CASSLVGGAGATEAFF. CDR3 nucleotides: TGTGCCAGCAGCTTGGTGGGGGGGGCGGGTGCCACTGAAGCTTTCTTT.

This chain uses TRBV14 with TRBJ2-3; D remains unclear. The CDR3 extends over 16 amino acids. The ends were cut back, 1 base at V and 0 bases at J, with 11 bases in the middle. Germline CDR1 and CDR2: SGHDN and FVKESK. CDR3 loop: CASSQVGGSSTDTQYF. The DNA for the CDR3 is TGTGCCAGCAGCCAAGTAGGCGGTTCTAGCACAGATACGCAGTATTTT.

J is TRBJ1-2 and V is TRBV2; TRBD1 matches 10 bases. The CDR3 is made up of 13 amino acids. Losses at the gene ends were 4 bases for V and 4 bases for J; bases not matched to a gene: 0. Germline CDR1 reads SNHLY; CDR2 reads FYNNEI. CDR3 in DNA: TGTGCCAGCAGTGGGGACAGGGGCTATGGCTACACCTTC. Translation gives CASSGDRGYGYTF.

This clone was detected a few times. The J gene is TRBJ2-4, the V gene TRBV9; 7 bases are a match to TRBD1. With 4 bases clipped from V and 6 bases from J, the junction kept 10 bases outside the gene matches. This CDR3 is 15 amino acids long. Germline lookup yields CDR1 SGDLS and CDR2 YYNGEE. The CDR3 spells CASSPFWDSGNIQYF. CDR3 nucleotide sequence: TGTGCCAGCAGCCCTTTTTGGGACAGCGGAAACATTCAGTACTTC.

This sequence joins TRBV7-6 and TRBJ2-1, with a possible D match to TRBD1 (5 bases). The CDR3 consists of 13 residues. Germline CDR1 is SGHVS and CDR2 is FNYEAQ. Trimming stripped 10 bases from V and 2 bases from J, with 12 bases between. In DNA, the CDR3 is TGTGCCACTCTGACAGTCACCTACAATGAGCAGTTCTTC. Translated, it gives CATLTVTYNEQFF.

J is TRBJ1-2 and V is TRBV5-4, with TRBD1 matching over 7 bases. Per the germline V gene, CDR1 is SGHNT and CDR2 is YYREEE (reference sequence). V lost 2 bases to trimming and J lost 5 bases; unmatched junction nucleotides: 9. The CDR3 covers 15 residues. The CDR3 DNA sequence: TGTGCCAGCAGCTTCGGACAGGAGGGGTGGTATGGCTACACCTTC. It translates to CASSFGQEGWYGYTF.